This T cell receptor beta chain was obtained from a study of blood T cell repertoires in COVID-19. Whole-study context: Donors in the United States, Italy and Spain gave samples during acute or convalescent COVID-19. PBMCs, B-cell-depleted T cells, or T cells were the source of the cDNA or gDNA that made up the material.

As originally analysed: It was from reference gene primer amplification that nucleated cell counts were estimated. Sequenced by immunoSEQ multiplex PCR; TCRdb stores in-frame clones only, minus some. V and J calls and clone size are as listed in that table; D and trimming were resolved from the DNA. The sample shows 180,000 or so clones, about nine tenths of them seen only once. Germline lookup yields CDR1 SGHAT and CDR2 FQNNGV. The trim removed 1 base at V and 3 bases at J, leaving 6 bases unmatched. The CDR3 consists of 17 residues. The sample taken for sequencing was peripheral blood. This clonotype was sampled from a man aged 18 to 30 with active or convalescent COVID-19. The chain joins TRBV11-2 to TRBJ2-1; TRBD2 matches at 10 bases. CDR3 region: CASSLVAGGVFYNEQFF. CDR3 sequence (DNA): TGTGCCAGCAGCTTAGTAGCGGGAGGTGTTTTCTACAATGAGCAGTTCTTC. Full variable domain (remainder filled in from reference TRBV11-2 and TRBJ2-1): EAGVAQSPRYKIIEKRQSVAFWCNPISGHATLYWYQQILGQGPKLLIQFQNNGVVDDSQLPKDRFSAERLKGVDSTLKIQPAKLEDSAVYLCASSLVAGGVFYNEQFFGPGTRLTVL.